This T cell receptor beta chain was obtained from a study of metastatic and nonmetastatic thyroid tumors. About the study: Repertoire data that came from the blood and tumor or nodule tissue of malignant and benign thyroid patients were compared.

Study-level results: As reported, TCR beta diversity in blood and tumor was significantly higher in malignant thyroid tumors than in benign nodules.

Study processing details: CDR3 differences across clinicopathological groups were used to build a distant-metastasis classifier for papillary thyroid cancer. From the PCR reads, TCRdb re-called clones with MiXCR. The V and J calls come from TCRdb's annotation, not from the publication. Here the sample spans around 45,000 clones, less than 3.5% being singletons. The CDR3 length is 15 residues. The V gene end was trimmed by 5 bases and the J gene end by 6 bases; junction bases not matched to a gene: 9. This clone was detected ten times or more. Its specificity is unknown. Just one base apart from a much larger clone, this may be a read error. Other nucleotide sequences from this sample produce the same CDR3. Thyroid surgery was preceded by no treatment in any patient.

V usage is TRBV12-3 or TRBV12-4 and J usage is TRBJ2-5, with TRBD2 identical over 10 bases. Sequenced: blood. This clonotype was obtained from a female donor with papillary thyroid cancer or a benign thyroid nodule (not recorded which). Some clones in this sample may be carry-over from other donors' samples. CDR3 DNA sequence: TGTGCCAGCAGTAAGGGTCTAGCGGGAGTGCAGACCCAGTACTTC. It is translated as CASSKGLAGVQTQYF.